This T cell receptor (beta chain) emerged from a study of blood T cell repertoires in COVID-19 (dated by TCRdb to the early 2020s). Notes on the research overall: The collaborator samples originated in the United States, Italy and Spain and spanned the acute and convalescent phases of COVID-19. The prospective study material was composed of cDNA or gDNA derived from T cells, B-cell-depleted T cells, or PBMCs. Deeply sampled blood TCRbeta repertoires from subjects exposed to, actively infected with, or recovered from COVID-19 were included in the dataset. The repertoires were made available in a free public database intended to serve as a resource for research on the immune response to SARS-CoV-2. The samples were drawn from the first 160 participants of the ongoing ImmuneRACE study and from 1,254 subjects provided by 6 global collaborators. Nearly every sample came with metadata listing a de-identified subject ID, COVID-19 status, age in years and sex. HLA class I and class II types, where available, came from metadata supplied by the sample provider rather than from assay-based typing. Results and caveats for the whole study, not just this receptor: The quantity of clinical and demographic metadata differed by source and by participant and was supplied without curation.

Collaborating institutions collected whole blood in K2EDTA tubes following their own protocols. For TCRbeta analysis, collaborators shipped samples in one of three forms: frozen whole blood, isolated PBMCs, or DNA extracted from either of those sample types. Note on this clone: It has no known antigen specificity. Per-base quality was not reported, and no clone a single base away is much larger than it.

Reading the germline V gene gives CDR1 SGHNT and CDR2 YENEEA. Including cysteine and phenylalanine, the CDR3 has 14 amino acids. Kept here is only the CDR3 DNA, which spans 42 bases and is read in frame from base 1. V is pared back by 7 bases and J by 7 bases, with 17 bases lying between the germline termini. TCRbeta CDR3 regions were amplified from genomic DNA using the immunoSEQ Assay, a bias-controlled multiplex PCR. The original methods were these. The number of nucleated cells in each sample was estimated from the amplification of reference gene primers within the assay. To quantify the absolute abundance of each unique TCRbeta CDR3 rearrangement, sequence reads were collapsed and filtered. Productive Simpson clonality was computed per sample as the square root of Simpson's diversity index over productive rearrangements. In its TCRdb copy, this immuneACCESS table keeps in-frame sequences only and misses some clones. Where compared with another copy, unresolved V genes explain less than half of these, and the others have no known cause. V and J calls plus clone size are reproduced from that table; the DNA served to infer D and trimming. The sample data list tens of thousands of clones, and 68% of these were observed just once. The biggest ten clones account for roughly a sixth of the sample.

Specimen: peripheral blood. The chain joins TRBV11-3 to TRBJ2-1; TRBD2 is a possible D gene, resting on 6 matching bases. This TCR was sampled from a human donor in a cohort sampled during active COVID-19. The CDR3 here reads CASNAGKRGNEQFF. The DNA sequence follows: TGTGCCAGCAACGCGGGTAAACGGGGGAATGAGCAGTTCTTC.